This T cell receptor beta chain comes out of a study of Graves' ophthalmopathy and Graves' hyperthyroidism. Study outcomes and limitations: In blood, most expanded thyroid clonotypes above 0.001 frequency were also detected.

Germline V gene data show CDR1 as SGHTA and CDR2 as FQGTGA. V was pared by 1 base and J by 2 bases, with 12 bases between. CDR3 length: 15 residues. Other autoimmune diseases, uncontrolled infections, pregnancy and lactation each led to patient exclusion. Using RNA transcripts, the TCR beta CDR3 regions were amplified. The workflow started with a first-round RT-PCR run with HTBI primers and then moved on to a second-round multiplex PCR. TCRdb analysed the multiplex PCR reads with MiXCR anew, one entry per CDR3 protein. The sample contains about 170,000 distinct CDR3 sequences, 37% of which appear only once. As regards this clonotype: The antigen remains unidentified.

The specimen was peripheral blood. This chain links TRBV7-3 with TRBJ2-7; no firm D call. The origin of this receptor is a woman between 40 and 55 years old with Graves' ophthalmopathy. The CDR3 DNA follows: TGTGCCAGCAGCTTAAACTCTCTTGGGGCCTACGAGCAGTACTTC. Its protein product is CASSLNSLGAYEQYF.